A selection of T cell receptor beta chains follows, all from one sample in a study of CD8+ T cells in alopecia areata. Here immunoSEQ multiplex PCR was the method, and the copy in TCRdb shows in-frame clones only, minus some. This sample yields approximately 99,000 clones, of which 55% to 60% are seen a single time; more than 20% belongs to the top ten. Sequenced: NKG2D-low CD8+ T cells sorted from blood. The receptors were gathered from a human donor with alopecia areata. The CDR3 runs from the conserved cysteine through the conserved F or W. Fields, in order: D gene, V gene, J gene, clone size, CDR3 DNA, CDR3 protein. The D gene is left open where the match is weak. Clone size is shown for a subset of rows, as once, few, many or a class of expanded clone.

D gene: TRBD1
V gene: TRBV30
J gene: TRBJ2-1
clone size: once
CDR3 DNA: TGTGCCTGGAGTGAGAACAGGGGGTTGTACAATGAGCAGTTCTTC
CDR3 protein: CAWSENRGLYNEQFF

D gene: TRBD2
V gene: TRBV6-5
J gene: TRBJ2-1
clone size: few
CDR3 DNA: TGTGCCAGCAGTCCAGCGGGAGGGCACAATGAGCAGTTCTTC
CDR3 protein: CASSPAGGHNEQFF

D gene: NA
V gene: TRBV5-6
J gene: TRBJ2-7
clone size: NA
CDR3 DNA: TGTGCCAGCAGCTTGTCTGGGGACTACGAGCAGTACTTC
CDR3 protein: CASSLSGDYEQYF

D gene: NA
V gene: TRBV28
J gene: TRBJ1-1
clone size: NA
CDR3 DNA: TGTGCCAGCAGTGAAGCTTTCTTT
CDR3 protein: CASSEAFF

D gene: TRBD2
V gene: TRBV6-1
J gene: TRBJ2-7
clone size: NA
CDR3 DNA: TGTGCCAGCAGTGAAGTTATGGGAGGGTACGAGCAGTACTTC
CDR3 protein: CASSEVMGGYEQYF

D gene: NA
V gene: TRBV29-1
J gene: TRBJ1-1
clone size: NA
CDR3 DNA: TGCAGCGTAAGACGAATGAACACTGAAGCTTTCTTT
CDR3 protein: CSVRRMNTEAFF

D gene: NA
V gene: TRBV27
J gene: TRBJ2-2
clone size: NA
CDR3 DNA: TGTGCCAGCAGTTTATCTGGGGTCGGGGAGCTGTTTTTT
CDR3 protein: CASSLSGVGELFF

D gene: NA
V gene: TRBV9
J gene: TRBJ2-1
clone size: NA
CDR3 DNA: TGTGCCAGCAGCGTAGATGAGGCGGCCTCCTACAATGAGCAGTTCTTC
CDR3 protein: CASSVDEAASYNEQFF

D gene: TRBD2
V gene: TRBV28
J gene: TRBJ2-3
clone size: few
CDR3 DNA: TGTGCCAGCAGTTCCGTAGCGGGACCAGATACGCAGTATTTT
CDR3 protein: CASSSVAGPDTQYF

D gene: NA
V gene: TRBV7-2
J gene: TRBJ1-2
clone size: NA
CDR3 DNA: TGTGCCAGCAGCTATGGACAGCTGGGCTATGGCTACACCTTC
CDR3 protein: CASSYGQLGYGYTF

D gene: TRBD2
V gene: TRBV4-1
J gene: TRBJ2-7
clone size: NA
CDR3 DNA: TGCGCCAGCAGCCAAGAAGGGGAGGGACTAGCGATCTACGAGCAGTACTTC
CDR3 protein: CASSQEGEGLAIYEQYF

D gene: NA
V gene: TRBV7-9
J gene: TRBJ1-2
clone size: few
CDR3 DNA: TGTGCCAGCAGCTCCACAAGATTCTATGGCTACACCTTC
CDR3 protein: CASSSTRFYGYTF

D gene: NA
V gene: TRBV5-1
J gene: TRBJ2-7
clone size: few
CDR3 DNA: TGCGCCAGCAGCGGACAGCCCTACGAGCAGTACTTC
CDR3 protein: CASSGQPYEQYF

D gene: TRBD1
V gene: TRBV5-1
J gene: TRBJ1-2
clone size: few
CDR3 DNA: TGCGCCAGCAGCTTATGGGCAGGGGGGACGGATGGCTACACCTTC
CDR3 protein: CASSLWAGGTDGYTF

D gene: NA
V gene: TRBV27
J gene: TRBJ1-5
clone size: NA
CDR3 DNA: TGTGCCAGCAGTTTATTTGGCTATAGCAATCAGCCCCAGCATTTT
CDR3 protein: CASSLFGYSNQPQHF

D gene: TRBD1
V gene: TRBV2
J gene: TRBJ2-7
clone size: NA
CDR3 DNA: TGTGCCAGCAGTGATGGGACAGGCCAACGCCTCTCCTACGAGCAGTACTTC
CDR3 protein: CASSDGTGQRLSYEQYF

D gene: NA
V gene: TRBV5-8
J gene: TRBJ1-2
clone size: NA
CDR3 DNA: TGTGCCAGCAGCTTGTTGAACTATGGCTACACCTTC
CDR3 protein: CASSLLNYGYTF

D gene: TRBD1
V gene: TRBV6-5
J gene: TRBJ2-1
clone size: NA
CDR3 DNA: TGTGCCAGCAGTCGTGGGACAGGGGCTAACAATGAGCAGTTCTTC
CDR3 protein: CASSRGTGANNEQFF

D gene: NA
V gene: TRBV28
J gene: TRBJ2-7
clone size: NA
CDR3 DNA: TGTGCCAGCAGTTTAGATGCCCCCGAGCAGTACTTC
CDR3 protein: CASSLDAPEQYF

D gene: NA
V gene: TRBV29-1
J gene: TRBJ2-3
clone size: once
CDR3 DNA: TGCAGCGTGCCCGGGGCGGGGCCCACAGATACGCAGTATTTT
CDR3 protein: CSVPGAGPTDTQYF

D gene: NA
V gene: TRBV15
J gene: TRBJ2-5
clone size: NA
CDR3 DNA: TGTGCCACCAGCAGCCGGGCCAGAGGACAAGAGACCCAGTACTTC
CDR3 protein: CATSSRARGQETQYF

D gene: NA
V gene: TRBV11-2
J gene: TRBJ2-7
clone size: NA
CDR3 DNA: TGTGCCAGCAGCCACACTGCCTACGAGCAGTACTTC
CDR3 protein: CASSHTAYEQYF

D gene: NA
V gene: TRBV11-3
J gene: TRBJ2-1
clone size: NA
CDR3 DNA: TGTGCCAGCAGCTTAGGGGCCAATGAGCAGTTCTTC
CDR3 protein: CASSLGANEQFF

D gene: NA
V gene: TRBV19
J gene: TRBJ1-3
clone size: NA
CDR3 DNA: TGTGCCAGTAGTACTTACATCGCTGGAAACACCATATATTTT
CDR3 protein: CASSTYIAGNTIYF

D gene: NA
V gene: TRBV4-2
J gene: TRBJ2-6
clone size: once
CDR3 DNA: TGTGCCAGCAGCCAAGACGGACAGACCTCTGGGGCCAACGTCCTGACTTTC
CDR3 protein: CASSQDGQTSGANVLTF

D gene: NA
V gene: TRBV12-5
J gene: TRBJ2-5
clone size: NA
CDR3 DNA: TGTGCTAGTGGTTTGCCAACAAGACAGAGTTGGGAGACCCAGTACTTC
CDR3 protein: CASGLPTRQSWETQYF

D gene: NA
V gene: TRBV7-9
J gene: TRBJ2-3
clone size: NA
CDR3 DNA: TGTGCCAGCAGCCTGCGCGAGCTGACCAGTTTAAGCACAGATACGCAGTATTTT
CDR3 protein: CASSLRELTSLSTDTQYF

D gene: TRBD1
V gene: TRBV28
J gene: TRBJ2-7
clone size: NA
CDR3 DNA: TGTGCCAGCAGCCACCAGGGGGCCTCCTACGAGCAGTACTTC
CDR3 protein: CASSHQGASYEQYF

D gene: NA
V gene: TRBV5-1
J gene: TRBJ2-1
clone size: NA
CDR3 DNA: TGCGCCAGCAGCTCGGGGGAGGCCGGAAGCGATGAGCAGTTCTTC
CDR3 protein: CASSSGEAGSDEQFF

D gene: NA
V gene: TRBV4-1
J gene: TRBJ1-2
clone size: NA
CDR3 DNA: TGCGCCAGCAGCCAAGTTAACAGTGCTGGCACCTTC
CDR3 protein: CASSQVNSAGTF

D gene: NA
V gene: TRBV2
J gene: TRBJ2-3
clone size: NA
CDR3 DNA: TGTGCCACCGGAGGTGCGGGCAGACCCACAGATACGCAGTATTTT
CDR3 protein: CATGGAGRPTDTQYF

D gene: NA
V gene: TRBV2
J gene: TRBJ2-2
clone size: few
CDR3 DNA: TGTGCCAGCAGTGGGCGGGGAGCTGGCGGGGAGCTGTTTTTT
CDR3 protein: CASSGRGAGGELFF

D gene: NA
V gene: TRBV27
J gene: TRBJ2-3
clone size: NA
CDR3 DNA: TGTGCCAGCAGTTTGTCGCATCTCGCAGATACGCAGTATTTT
CDR3 protein: CASSLSHLADTQYF

D gene: NA
V gene: TRBV28
J gene: TRBJ2-1
clone size: NA
CDR3 DNA: TGTGCCAGCAGTTCTAAGAGCTCCTACAATGAGCAGTTCTTC
CDR3 protein: CASSSKSSYNEQFF

D gene: TRBD2
V gene: TRBV28
J gene: TRBJ2-5
clone size: NA
CDR3 DNA: TGTGCCAGCAGTCAGTCTAGCGGGAGGATCCCGGGGGAGACCCAGTACTTC
CDR3 protein: CASSQSSGRIPGETQYF

D gene: TRBD1
V gene: TRBV11-2
J gene: TRBJ2-4
clone size: few
CDR3 DNA: TGTGCCAGCAGCCCCGGTGGTAGACAGGGAGATCCTCTGTTCATTCAGTACTTC
CDR3 protein: CASSPGGRQGDPLFIQYF

D gene: NA
V gene: TRBV5-1
J gene: TRBJ2-2
clone size: NA
CDR3 DNA: TGCGCCAGCAGCTTCGGTCCGAACACCGGGGAGCTGTTTTTT
CDR3 protein: CASSFGPNTGELFF

D gene: TRBD2
V gene: TRBV11-2
J gene: TRBJ2-2
clone size: NA
CDR3 DNA: TGTGCCAGCACCATGGGACTAGCGGCCTACACCGGGGAGCTGTTTTTT
CDR3 protein: CASTMGLAAYTGELFF

D gene: NA
V gene: TRBV2
J gene: TRBJ2-2
clone size: NA
CDR3 DNA: TGTGCCAGCAGTACCTCGAAACGCGCGGGGATTTTGGGCGGGGAGCTGTTTTTT
CDR3 protein: CASSTSKRAGILGGELFF

D gene: NA
V gene: TRBV2
J gene: TRBJ2-1
clone size: few
CDR3 DNA: TGTGCCAGCACCTCCTACAATGAGCAGTTCTTC
CDR3 protein: CASTSYNEQFF

D gene: TRBD1
V gene: TRBV5-1
J gene: TRBJ1-2
clone size: NA
CDR3 DNA: TGCGCCAGCAGCAAGTACCCTGACAGGGCTGATGGCTACACCTTC
CDR3 protein: CASSKYPDRADGYTF

D gene: NA
V gene: TRBV9
J gene: TRBJ1-2
clone size: once
CDR3 DNA: TGTGCCAGCAGCGAGCGGACCCTTAACTATGGCTACACCTTC
CDR3 protein: CASSERTLNYGYTF

D gene: NA
V gene: TRBV6-4
J gene: TRBJ2-6
clone size: NA
CDR3 DNA: TGTGCCAGCAGTGACAGGGATGGGGCCAACGTCCTGACTTTC
CDR3 protein: CASSDRDGANVLTF

D gene: NA
V gene: TRBV29-1
J gene: TRBJ1-1
clone size: NA
CDR3 DNA: TGCAGCGCCTCTGCGGGAATGAACACTGAAGCTTTCTTT
CDR3 protein: CSASAGMNTEAFF

D gene: NA
V gene: TRBV27
J gene: TRBJ1-5
clone size: NA
CDR3 DNA: TGTGCCAGCAGTACCCAGGGTCTGGATCAGCCCCAGCATTTT
CDR3 protein: CASSTQGLDQPQHF

D gene: NA
V gene: TRBV13
J gene: TRBJ2-5
clone size: few
CDR3 DNA: TGTGCCAGCAGCGCGGCGGCCGGCCAAGAGACCCAGTACTTC
CDR3 protein: CASSAAAGQETQYF

D gene: NA
V gene: TRBV5-1
J gene: TRBJ1-2
clone size: NA
CDR3 DNA: TGCGCCAGCAGCTTGGCCGGTACAGCGCCTATTTCGGGCTATGGCTACACCTTC
CDR3 protein: CASSLAGTAPISGYGYTF

D gene: TRBD2
V gene: TRBV7-9
J gene: TRBJ2-1
clone size: few
CDR3 DNA: TGTGCCAGCACCGGGAGGGCGAGCTCCTACAATGAGCAGTTCTTC
CDR3 protein: CASTGRASSYNEQFF

D gene: NA
V gene: TRBV28
J gene: TRBJ1-4
clone size: few
CDR3 DNA: TGTGCCAGCAGTTTGGGCAGCTCTAATGAAAAACTGTTTTTT
CDR3 protein: CASSLGSSNEKLFF

D gene: NA
V gene: TRBV28
J gene: TRBJ2-5
clone size: NA
CDR3 DNA: TGTGCCAGCAGCACCGACGGGGGAGAGACCCAGTACTTC
CDR3 protein: CASSTDGGETQYF

D gene: TRBD2
V gene: TRBV27
J gene: TRBJ2-7
clone size: NA
CDR3 DNA: TGTGCCAGCACCCCCAGCGGGGCAAATTACGAGCAGTACTTC
CDR3 protein: CASTPSGANYEQYF

D gene: NA
V gene: TRBV7-3
J gene: TRBJ2-6
clone size: NA
CDR3 DNA: TGTGCCAGCAGCCATCTATCTGGGGCCAACGTCCTGACTTTC
CDR3 protein: CASSHLSGANVLTF

D gene: NA
V gene: TRBV5-1
J gene: TRBJ1-1
clone size: NA
CDR3 DNA: TGCGCCAGCAGCTTGCGGGCTGGGAACACTGAAGCTTTCTTT
CDR3 protein: CASSLRAGNTEAFF

D gene: TRBD2
V gene: TRBV14
J gene: TRBJ2-5
clone size: NA
CDR3 DNA: TGTGCCAGCAGCCAAGGAAGCGGGGCCCAGTACTTC
CDR3 protein: CASSQGSGAQYF

D gene: NA
V gene: TRBV2
J gene: TRBJ2-3
clone size: NA
CDR3 DNA: TGTGCCAACCTTGGTGTTCGGGATACGCAGTATTTT
CDR3 protein: CANLGVRDTQYF

D gene: TRBD2
V gene: TRBV7-3
J gene: TRBJ2-1
clone size: NA
CDR3 DNA: TGTGCCAGCAGCTTAAAGCGGGAGCCCAATGAGCAGTTCTTC
CDR3 protein: CASSLKREPNEQFF

D gene: NA
V gene: TRBV11-2
J gene: TRBJ2-1
clone size: NA
CDR3 DNA: TGTGCCAGCAGCTTAGCCCCCGACAATGAGCAGTTCTTC
CDR3 protein: CASSLAPDNEQFF